This T cell receptor (beta chain) emerged from a study of shared T cell receptors in the human thymus (dated by TCRdb to the early 2020s). Broadly, across the study: The study examined how the human thymus generates shared, self-reactive T-cell receptor alpha chains.

The method behind the library was the immunoSEQ multiplex PCR assay. Here the immuneACCESS table is served through TCRdb, limited to in-frame sequences with V and J called. Missing clones are a known gap in these copies; in checked studies unresolved V genes cover under half, and the rest lacks a known reason. The sample data list over 650,000 clones, and 70% to 90% of these were observed just once. The top ten constitute approximately 0.0097% of the sample. Note on this clone: Its specific antigen is unknown. Base qualities are not recorded, but no much larger clone differs from it by a single base.

Sequences MDHEN (CDR1) and SYDVKM (CDR2) are obtained from the germline V gene. Inclusive of the bounding cysteine and phenylalanine, the CDR3 is 16 residues long. The only DNA kept is the CDR3, 48 bases in frame from the first base. V is pruned by 2 bases and J by 4 bases, leaving 6 bases of the junction without a gene match. These same records also appear under a second study, on human thymus T cells. Taken from the second paper: The donors were immunologically healthy infants in Finland who had open corrective cardiac surgery for congenital heart defects. Thymus tissue was collected as surgical resects that were removed during corrective cardiac surgery. V and J gene segment usage appeared biased in both thymic and peripheral blood repertoires. Highly overlapping thymic TCR repertoires among unrelated individuals were reported in the related research. The study described the TCR alpha and beta repertoires in fewer than 10 infant thymus samples and four matching peripheral blood samples. The infant donors were about 7 to 244 days old, and the cohort included five or six males and two females. Thymocytes were mechanically released from the tissue and were stored as pellets of about 8.5-31 million cells at -70 degrees C. A QIAsymphony instrument was used to extract genomic DNA from frozen cell pellets. The immunoSEQ multiplex PCR assay was used to amplify the TCRB and TCRAD loci from a standardized quantity of quality-controlled genomic DNA. The amplicons spanned the V(D)J region and were long enough to cover the CDR3 and allow V and J genes to be identified. The amplicons were sequenced on an Illumina platform via the commercial immunoSEQ service. Primer bias and sequencing errors were corrected as previously described, and TCRAD and TCRB definitions were based on the IMGT database. The repertoires were analysed using immunoSEQ Analyzer 3.0 and VDJTools for basic statistics, V/J segment usage, diversity estimates, rarefaction and pairwise overlap. Diversity was estimated using the Chao1, ChaoE, Efron-Thisted, Shannon and inverse Simpson indices, and was also estimated on datasets down-sampled to the size of the smallest sample. Repertoire overlap was determined by strict matching of CDR3 nucleotide sequence, V gene and J gene, and Jaccard-based multidimensional scaling clustering was applied. On average, roughly 890,000 unique TCRB clonotypes were obtained from thymus samples, compared with around 78,000 from blood samples.

The sequence links TRBV28 to TRBJ2-3; the junction holds 10 bases that match TRBD2. Sequenced input: thymocytes. The TCR comes from a boy in the first two years of life with a congenital heart defect. Donor details come from another sample of the same person, matched by shared clones. The CDR3 corresponds to CASSLGLAGVSDTQYF. Read as DNA, the sequence is TGTGCCAGCAGTTTAGGGCTAGCGGGAGTTTCAGATACGCAGTATTTT.